This TCR beta chain is drawn from a study of shared clonotypes between healthy human individuals. About the study: There were three CD4 naive, three CD4 memory, two CD8 naive and one CD8 memory plates per donor.

Whole-study results and caveats: The study generally estimated greater richness for naive than memory subsets. Only blood was sampled; tissue repertoires likely differ. It was the non-shared clonotypes that had lower generation probabilities than clonotypes shared by all four donors.

Naive CD8 cells lacked CD45RO and underwent positive selection for CCR7, leaving out terminally differentiated effector memory CD45RA+ cells. A note on this clone: The antigen is not known.

Measured with immunoSEQ multiplex PCR; TCRdb has only the in-frame clones, and not every one. This table has nearly 2 million clones, about 95% appearing once. The specimen sequenced was naive CD8+ T cells sorted from blood. This clonotype originated in a man aged 18 to 30 in good health.

The DNA of the CDR3 is TGTGCCAGCAGTCAAAGGGGACAGGGATCCGATGAGCAGTTCTTC. Protein product: CASSQRGQGSDEQFF. This chain links TRBV28 with TRBJ2-1, with TRBD1 matching over 9 bases. The V segment lost 5 bases and the J segment 8 bases; nucleotides outside the gene matches: 10. The CDR3 spans 15 residues. The V gene's germline CDR1 is MDHEN and CDR2 SYDVKM. Filled out from reference TRBV28 and TRBJ2-1, the complete variable domain reads DVKVTQSSRYLVKRTGEKVFLECVQDMDHENMFWYRQDPGLGLRLIYFSYDVKMKEKGDIPEGYSVSREKKERFSLILESASTNQTSMYLCASSQRGQGSDEQFFGPGTRLTVL.